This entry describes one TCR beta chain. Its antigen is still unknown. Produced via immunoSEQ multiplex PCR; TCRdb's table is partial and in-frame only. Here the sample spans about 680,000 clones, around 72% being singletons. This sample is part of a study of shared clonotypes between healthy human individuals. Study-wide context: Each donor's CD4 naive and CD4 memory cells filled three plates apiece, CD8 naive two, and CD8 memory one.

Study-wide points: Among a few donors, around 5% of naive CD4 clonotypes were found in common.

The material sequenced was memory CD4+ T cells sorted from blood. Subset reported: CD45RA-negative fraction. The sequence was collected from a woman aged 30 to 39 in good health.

Written as DNA, the CDR3 is TGCGCCAGCAGCTTACAGGTTCGGGACACTGAAGCTTTCTTT. Translation: CASSLQVRDTEAFF. V is TRBV5-1 and J is TRBJ1-1; D is perhaps TRBD1 (5 bases). V was clipped by 2 bases and J by 3 bases, with 11 bases between them. The CDR3 sequence is 14 residues long. Germline CDR1 is SGHRS and CDR2 is YFSETQ. The full variable domain, its missing parts supplied by reference TRBV5-1 and TRBJ1-1, is KAGVTQTPRYLIKTRGQQVTLSCSPISGHRSVSWYQQTPGQGLQFLFEYFSETQRNKGNFPGRFSGRQFSNSRSEMNVSTLELGDSALYLCASSLQVRDTEAFFGQGTRLTVV.